One and the same sample provided the 4 T cell receptor beta chains below, sequenced in a study of cytomegalovirus exposure and HLA in healthy donors. It was with 60 Vbeta and 13 Jbeta primers that the PCR ran. Clones were sequenced by immunoSEQ multiplex PCR, and TCRdb holds only the in-frame ones, with some missing. Found here are under 200,000 clones, around 80% of them singletons; the top ten hold less than 2%. The sequenced sample was PBMCs. The receptors were sampled from a man aged 40-49 years in good health and CMV-seropositive.

The J gene is TRBJ2-1, the V gene TRBV18, with TRBD2 matching 8 bases. CDR1 and CDR2 (germline): KGHSH, LQKENI. This CDR3 is 20 amino acids long. Trimming removed 2 bases from V and 0 bases from J; junction bases left unmatched: 15. DNA for the CDR3: TGTGCCAGCTCACCAATAAGACTAGCGCCTTCCCAGAGCTCCTACAATGAGCAGTTCTTC. It yields the protein CASSPIRLAPSQSSYNEQFF. Variable domain in full (rest from reference TRBV18 and TRBJ2-1): NAGVMQNPRHLVRRRGQEARLRCSPMKGHSHVYWYRQLPEEGLKFMVYLQKENIIDESGMPKERFSAEFPKEGPSILRIQQVVRGDSAAYFCASSPIRLAPSQSSYNEQFFGPGTRLTVL.

This chain joins TRBV28 and TRBJ1-5; D is unresolved. CDR3 length: 16 residues. Germline assignment: CDR1 MDHEN and CDR2 SYDVKM. Trimming took 5 bases from V and 6 from J, leaving 20 bases between them. This CDR3 reads CASSPSGLIRAQPQHF. CDR3 DNA: TGTGCCAGCAGTCCATCAGGACTGATAAGGGCTCAGCCCCAGCATTTT.

The chain carries TRBV6-6 and TRBJ2-3; 8 bases line up with TRBD1. Germline CDR1 MNHNY, CDR2 SVGAGI (reference sequence). The CDR3 has 14 residues. V trimming: 8 bases; J trimming: 6 bases; junction bases outside the gene matches: 10. The CDR3 here is CASRQGALLDTQYF. The CDR3 nucleotides are TGTGCCAGCCGGCAGGGGGCGTTGCTGGATACGCAGTATTTT.

This chain joins TRBV15 and TRBJ1-3; D might be TRBD1 (5 bases). V lost 9 bases, J lost 0 bases, and 21 bases lay in between. Germline CDR1 reads LNHNV; CDR2 reads YYDKDF (reference sequence). This CDR3 has 17 residues. The CDR3 DNA is TGTGCCACACGTGCCGGCCGGGGACTCTACTCTGGAAACACCATATATTTT. This codes for CATRAGRGLYSGNTIYF.